Below, 31 T cell receptor beta chains from the same sample are listed, as sequenced in a study of cytomegalovirus exposure and HLA in healthy donors listed by TCRdb under 2017. Receptor amplification or capture employed the immunoSEQ multiplex PCR assay. For the multiplex PCR, a mixture combining 60 forward primers for TCR Vbeta segments and 13 reverse primers for TCR Jbeta segments was used. Not all clones reach the TCRdb copy of this immuneACCESS table, which keeps in-frame sequences only. Checked studies attribute under half of the gap to unresolved V genes and leave the rest unexplained. The sample records 60,000 to 85,000 clones, around 84% of which are singletons. Clones ranked in the top ten supply approximately 17% of the sample. Material for sequencing was PBMCs. The receptors come from a man in his 70s in good health and CMV-seropositive.

The chain uses TRBV4-2 and TRBJ1-1, with D possibly matching TRBD1 (5 bases). This CDR3 has 14 amino acids. Per the germline V gene, CDR1 is LGHNA and CDR2 is YNFKEQ. Between the trimmed V and J ends, which lost 0 bases and 1 base, there was a span of 6 bases. The CDR3 is CASSQEQGNTEAFF. The CDR3 DNA is TGTGCCAGCAGCCAAGAGCAGGGGAACACTGAAGCTTTCTTT.

CDR3 nucleotides: TGTGCCAGCAGTCCGGACAGGGCCAATCAGCCCCAGCATTTT. This sequence encodes CASSPDRANQPQHF. This sequence joins TRBV28 and TRBJ1-5, with 8 bases lining up with TRBD1. Germline CDR1 is MDHEN and CDR2 is SYDVKM. With 5 bases clipped from V and 3 bases from J, the junction kept 3 bases outside the gene matches. This CDR3 region has 14 residues.

The chain couples TRBV28 to TRBJ1-4; possible D gene TRBD1, 5 bases. The V end lost 2 bases, the J end lost 6 bases, and 16 bases lay between the germline ends. The length of the CDR3 is 16 residues. Germline CDR1 reads MDHEN; CDR2 reads SYDVKM. CDR3 in amino acids: CASSLVGPRVHEKLFF. The CDR3 DNA follows: TGTGCCAGCAGTTTAGTTGGACCCAGGGTCCATGAAAAACTGTTTTTT. Drawing the rest from reference TRBV28 and TRBJ1-4, the complete variable domain is DVKVTQSSRYLVKRTGEKVFLECVQDMDHENMFWYRQDPGLGLRLIYFSYDVKMKEKGDIPEGYSVSREKKERFSLILESASTNQTSMYLCASSLVGPRVHEKLFFGSGTQLSVL.

V is TRBV6-5 and J is TRBJ1-2; the match to TRBD1 covers 7 bases. The junction had 1 base not matched to a gene; V was cut back by 5 bases and J by 4 bases. CDR1 MNHEY and CDR2 SVGAGI come from the germline V gene. CDR3 length equals 12 residues. The CDR3 is CASSRQGYGYTF. In DNA, the CDR3 is TGTGCCAGCAGTCGACAGGGCTATGGCTACACCTTC.

This clone was counted only a few times. CDR3 in DNA: TGCAGCGGGCAGGGGCACGGAGAGACCCAGTACTTC. Its protein product is CSGQGHGETQYF. The chain employs TRBV29-1 and TRBJ2-5, with TRBD1 as a possible D gene (6 bases). The V end was cut by 7 bases, the J end by 4 bases, with 13 bases between. Per germline, CDR1 SQVTM and CDR2 ANQGSEA. The CDR3 totals 12 residues.

The chain employs TRBV27 and TRBJ2-1; 9 nucleotides agree with TRBD2. The V segment lost 3 bases and the J segment 7 bases; nucleotides outside the gene matches: 7. Germline V gene data show CDR1 as MNHEY and CDR2 as SMNVEV (reference sequence). The CDR3 runs to 15 residues. The CDR3 spells CASSFVTSGYNEQFF. DNA of the CDR3: TGTGCCAGCAGTTTTGTGACTAGCGGTTATAATGAGCAGTTCTTC.

As concerns this clone: The junction departs from the called germline gene at one end, perhaps through a read error. The V and J genes are TRBV7-7 and TRBJ2-1, with TRBD2 identical over 10 bases. The CDR3 loop spans 15 amino acids. The germline CDR1 and CDR2 sequences are SSHAT and FNYEAQ (reference sequence). Here the CDR3 DNA reads TGTGCTAGCAGCTTCCGGCTAGCGGGAGACAATGAGCAGTTCTTC. Its translation is CASSFRLAGDNEQFF.

The genes are TRBV11-2 and TRBJ1-2, with D unclear. The CDR3 has 15 residues. V shed 3 bases and J shed 6 bases, with 17 bases lying between them. Looked up from germline, CDR1 is SGHAT and CDR2 is FQNNGV. CDR3 residues: CASSFVRRAGDGYTF. The CDR3 DNA reads as TGTGCCAGCAGCTTTGTGCGGCGGGCTGGTGATGGCTACACCTTC.

V gene TRBV7-3 combines with J gene TRBJ2-1, with no clear D. This CDR3 region has 14 residues. CDR1 is SGHTA, CDR2 FQGTGA, per germline. Trimming removed 1 base at V and 7 bases at J, with 11 bases between. The CDR3 nucleotides are TGTGCCAGCAGCTTAATCCCCAATCAAAATGAGCAGTTCTTC. Protein: CASSLIPNQNEQFF.

The chain recombines TRBV7-9 with TRBJ1-2, with a weak D call TRBD1 (6 bases). V was clipped by 5 bases and J by 8 bases, with 21 bases between them. The germline gives CDR1 SEHNR, CDR2 FQNEAQ (reference sequence). The CDR3 contains 15 residues. The CDR3 protein is CASSQARVDSEGYTF. The CDR3 DNA reads TGTGCCAGCAGCCAAGCGAGGGTGGACAGTGAAGGCTACACCTTC.

The rearrangement joins TRBV21-1 to TRBJ2-7; the listed D gene, TRBD2, was not tested against the DNA. TRBV21-1 is reported as a pseudogene. CDR3 length equals 16 residues. CDR3 sequence reads: CASSCKSSGSSYEQYF. The CDR3 DNA reads TGTGCCAGCAGCTGCAAATCGTCGGGGAGCTCCTACGAGCAGTACTTC.

The genes are TRBV19 and TRBJ1-5; 8 positions agree with TRBD1. The V and J ends lost 3 bases and 2 bases, in that order; junction bases with no gene match: 15. CDR1 and CDR2 from the germline V gene are LNHDA and SQIVND (reference sequence). The CDR3 has 19 residues. The CDR3 here is CASSIFPRTGKEGNQPQHF. CDR3 DNA sequence: TGTGCCAGTAGTATTTTTCCTCGGACAGGGAAAGAGGGCAATCAGCCCCAGCATTTT.

In this sample, this clone turned up a few times. J is TRBJ2-5 and V is TRBV4-2; D is possibly TRBD2 (5 bases). Trimming took 0 bases from V and 9 from J, leaving 17 bases between them. The germline V gene encodes CDR1 LGHNA and CDR2 YNFKEQ. This CDR3 spans 15 amino acids. This chain's CDR3 is CASSQDISRDVAQYF. As DNA, the CDR3 is TGTGCCAGCAGCCAAGATATAAGCCGGGATGTTGCCCAGTACTTC.

This clone has just a few counts. The CDR3 protein is CSVAGGEKDTQYF. The CDR3, as DNA: TGCAGCGTTGCGGGAGGGGAGAAAGATACGCAGTATTTT. The rearrangement links TRBV29-1 to TRBJ2-3; TRBD2 aligns across 8 bases. This CDR3 region has 13 residues. Germline assignment: CDR1 SQVTM and CDR2 ANQGSEA. Trimming cost V 4 bases and J 5 bases; bases outside gene matches: 5.

This clone was recorded only once. V usage is TRBV5-1 and J usage is TRBJ2-2, with 8 bases aligning to TRBD2. V gave up 6 bases and J gave up 4 bases; unmatched junction bases: 20. Per germline, CDR1 SGHRS and CDR2 YFSETQ. CDR3 length equals 19 residues. The CDR3 DNA reads TGCGCCAGCACCAAAGCTTATATGCTAGCGGGTTCGAGCACCGGGGAGCTGTTTTTT. As protein: CASTKAYMLAGSSTGELFF.

The V gene is TRBV4-3, the J gene TRBJ1-2; tentatively, D is TRBD1 (5 bases). This CDR3 is built from 14 residues. The V and J ends lost 3 bases and 3 bases respectively, with 11 bases between them. CDR1 is LGHNA, CDR2 YSLEER, per germline. CDR3 in amino acids: CASSHQGRDYGYTF. CDR3 nucleotide sequence: TGCGCCAGCAGCCATCAGGGCCGGGACTATGGCTACACCTTC.

The CDR3 sequence is CASSLTGATNEKLFF. CDR3 DNA sequence: TGTGCCAGCTCACTGACAGGAGCAACTAATGAAAAACTGTTTTTT. The V and J genes are TRBV18 and TRBJ1-4, with a tentative D call TRBD1 (6 bases). The germline CDR1 and CDR2 sequences are KGHSH and LQKENI. Trimming left V 4 bases short and J 0 bases short, with 9 bases between. CDR3 size: 15 residues.

The chain is built from TRBV2 and TRBJ1-2, with D tentatively TRBD1 (6 bases). V shed 4 bases and J shed 3 bases, with 9 bases lying between them. CDR1 is SNHLY and CDR2 is FYNNEI in the germline V gene. The CDR3 has 13 residues. The CDR3 region is CASSGGQDYGYTF. CDR3 nucleotides: TGTGCCAGCAGTGGGGGGCAGGACTATGGCTACACCTTC.

The chain links TRBV7-8 to TRBJ1-2; TRBD1 aligns across 8 bases. The CDR3 sequence is 14 residues long. After removal of 1 base from V and 4 bases from J, the junction contained 2 bases not matched to a gene. Germline V gene sequence: CDR1 SGHVS, CDR2 FQNEAQ. CDR3 sequence reads: CASSLGTGTYGYTF. The CDR3 DNA is TGTGCCAGCAGCTTAGGGACAGGGACCTATGGCTACACCTTC.

This chain connects TRBV15 to TRBJ2-3, with 8 nucleotides matching TRBD1. This CDR3 spans 16 amino acids. Losses at the gene ends were 5 bases for V and 4 bases for J; bases not matched to a gene: 11. Looked up from germline, CDR1 is LNHNV and CDR2 is YYDKDF (reference sequence). The CDR3 bases are TGTGCCACCAGCCGAAGGACAGGGAGGAAGTCAGATACGCAGTATTTT. It yields the protein CATSRRTGRKSDTQYF.

The CDR3 here is CASSESLGLGAFEAFF. For the CDR3, the DNA is TGTGCCAGCAGTGAGTCCCTGGGCCTGGGGGCGTTTGAAGCTTTCTTT. The V and J genes are TRBV2 and TRBJ1-1; possible D gene TRBD1, 6 bases. V was trimmed by 3 bases and J by 7 bases, leaving 21 bases between them. The CDR3 runs to 16 residues. CDR1 is SNHLY and CDR2 is FYNNEI in the germline V gene.

The chain uses TRBV10-1 and TRBJ2-7; D gene ambiguous. Trimming stripped 0 bases from V and 6 bases from J, with 6 bases between. The CDR3 is 12 amino acids. Germline-derived CDR1 and CDR2 are WNHNN and SYGVQD (reference sequence). The CDR3 DNA reads as TGCGCCAGCAGTGAGTCGACTGGCGAGCAGTACTTC. Protein product: CASSESTGEQYF.

The chain combines TRBV30 with TRBJ2-1, with D possibly being TRBD2 (5 bases). The ends were cut back, 2 bases at V and 4 bases at J, with 15 bases in the middle. CDR1 is GTSNPN and CDR2 is SVGIG in the germline V gene (reference sequence). The CDR3 is 15 residues long. CDR3: CAWSRRSSPYNEQFF. CDR3 nucleotides: TGTGCCTGGAGTCGGAGGTCTTCTCCGTACAATGAGCAGTTCTTC.

The gene calls are TRBV29-1 and TRBJ2-5, with 7 bases fitting TRBD1. V trimming: 6 bases; J trimming: 1 base; junction bases outside the gene matches: 5. There are 13 residues in the CDR3. Per germline, CDR1 SQVTM and CDR2 ANQGSEA. The DNA of the CDR3 is TGCAGCGTCGCCGGACAGGCCCAAGAGACCCAGTACTTC. This translates into CSVAGQAQETQYF. Drawing the rest from reference TRBV29-1 and TRBJ2-5, the complete variable domain is SAVISQKPSRDICQRGTSLTIQCQVDSQVTMMFWYRQQPGQSLTLIATANQGSEATYESGFVIDKFPISRPNLTFSTLTVSNMSPEDSSIYLCSVAGQAQETQYFGPGTRLLVL.

This clone has a single count. The V call is TRBV28, the J call TRBJ2-7; D remains ambiguous. This CDR3 region has 17 residues. Trimming pared 2 bases from V and 1 base from J, leaving 18 bases between. CDR1 and CDR2 from the germline V gene are MDHEN and SYDVKM. The DNA for the CDR3 is TGTGCCAGCAGTTTAAAAGCCGGCCCTACCAGGTCCTACGAGCAGTACTTC. This codes for CASSLKAGPTRSYEQYF.

This chain connects TRBV19 to TRBJ2-1; 9 positions agree with TRBD1. With V trimmed by 7 bases and J by 9 bases, 7 bases remained unmatched. There are 13 residues in the CDR3. Germline CDR1 LNHDA, CDR2 SQIVND (reference sequence). The CDR3 bases are TGTGCCAGTACCGACAGGGGGGTCGGTGAGCAGTTCTTC. It yields the protein CASTDRGVGEQFF.

V usage is TRBV28 and J usage is TRBJ2-2; 8 bases agree with TRBD1. The CDR3 is 15 amino acids. Germline loops: CDR1 MDHEN, CDR2 SYDVKM. The junction had 6 bases not matched to a gene; V was cut back by 3 bases and J by 6 bases. The CDR3 region is CASSLSPGGPGELFF. CDR3 nucleotides: TGTGCCAGCAGTTTGTCGCCAGGGGGCCCCGGGGAGCTGTTTTTT.

The chain links TRBV7-9 to TRBJ1-6; D call uncertain. The V end was cut by 0 bases, the J end by 9 bases, with 9 bases between. CDR3 length: 14 residues. Germline CDR1 and CDR2: SEHNR and FQNEAQ (reference sequence). The CDR3: CASSLAGGFSPLHF. DNA for the CDR3: TGTGCCAGCAGCTTAGCCGGCGGGTTTTCACCCCTCCACTTT.

The gene calls are TRBV6-5 and TRBJ2-5; 8 bases are shared with TRBD1. Per the germline V gene, CDR1 is MNHEY and CDR2 is SVGAGI. This CDR3 spans 14 amino acids. Unmatched junction bases numbered 6, after V lost 2 bases and J lost 7 bases. CDR3 sequence reads: CASSYLGQGATQYF. The DNA of the CDR3 is TGTGCCAGCAGTTACCTCGGACAGGGTGCGACCCAGTACTTC.

The J gene is TRBJ1-1, the V gene TRBV7-8; tentative D call: TRBD1 (5 bases). Germline CDR1 reads SGHVS; CDR2 reads FQNEAQ. V lost 1 base, J lost 6 bases, and 6 bases lay in between. The CDR3 runs 12 residues. The CDR3 sequence: CASSLVTAEAFF. The CDR3 DNA reads TGTGCCAGCAGCTTAGTGACAGCTGAAGCTTTCTTT.

This chain links TRBV29-1 with TRBJ2-3; 8 nucleotides match TRBD2. After removal of 4 bases from V and 4 bases from J, the junction contained 7 bases not matched to a gene. There are 14 residues in the CDR3. Germline loops: CDR1 SQVTM, CDR2 ANQGSEA. The chain's CDR3 is CSVVIGRAADTQYF. The DNA for the CDR3 is TGCAGCGTTGTTATCGGGAGGGCGGCAGATACGCAGTATTTT.